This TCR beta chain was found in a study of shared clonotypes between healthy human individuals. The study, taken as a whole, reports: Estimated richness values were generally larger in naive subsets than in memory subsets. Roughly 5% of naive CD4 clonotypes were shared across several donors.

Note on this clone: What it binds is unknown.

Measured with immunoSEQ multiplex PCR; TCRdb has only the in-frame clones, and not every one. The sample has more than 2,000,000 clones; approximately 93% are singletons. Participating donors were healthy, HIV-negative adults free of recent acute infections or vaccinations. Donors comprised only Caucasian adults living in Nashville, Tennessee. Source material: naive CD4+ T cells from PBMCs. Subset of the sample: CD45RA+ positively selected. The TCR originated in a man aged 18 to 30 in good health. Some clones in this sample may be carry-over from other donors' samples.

The CDR3 DNA follows: TGTGCCAGCAGCTTATTCGGGAGTAACGAGCAGTACTTC. It codes for CASSLFGSNEQYF. The chain couples TRBV7-3 to TRBJ2-7, with D possibly matching TRBD2 (6 bases). The CDR3 runs 13 residues. CDR1 is SGHTA, CDR2 FQGTGA, per germline. The V and J ends lost 2 bases and 5 bases respectively, with 10 bases between them.